This T cell receptor (beta chain) was captured by sequencing in a study of response to subunit inactivated influenza vaccine. Germline CDR1 is MNHEY and CDR2 is SMNVEV (reference sequence). With 2 bases removed from V and 1 base from J, the gap between germline ends came to 11 bases. The CDR3 totals 16 residues. The study, taken as a whole, reports: The authors proposed limited new T cell recruitment per seasonal influenza vaccination.

This clonotype was recorded a few times. Its antigen remains unknown. TCRdb fed the RT-PCR reads into MiXCR, producing one record per CDR3 protein. The data contain under 200,000 distinct CDR3 sequences, roughly 12% of them seen just once; the ten biggest clones take up about 31%. This sample was also put to use in a study of T cells expressing NK-cell markers. That source adds: With UMIs, 5'RACE template switching was used to make TCR beta cDNA. Among the eight sequenced donors, seven tested HCMV-seropositive and one tested seronegative. Whether expanded NKG2C+ T cell clones were HCMV-specific remained unclear.

V is TRBV27 and J is TRBJ2-2; D ambiguous. This TCR came from a man aged 50-60 years who received an inactivated influenza vaccine. Material: CD8+ T cells sorted from PBMCs, obtained about 11 days after vaccination. Written as DNA, the CDR3 is TGTGCCAGCAGTTTAATCCCTACATGGAACACCGGGGAGCTGTTTTTT. It codes for CASSLIPTWNTGELFF.